This T cell receptor (beta chain) was retrieved from a study of blood T cell repertoires in COVID-19. Self-reported history from a screening survey and questionnaire set each donor's cohort. Within the 2 weeks before study entry, each person in the exposed group met a COVID-19 case. Study processing details: Amplification of reference gene primers was used by the study to estimate nucleated cell counts. Libraries were prepared by immunoSEQ multiplex PCR; TCRdb keeps only in-frame clonotypes and omits some of them. V, J and clone size derive from that table, while D and trimming were established from the DNA sequence. The sample holds about 210,000 clones, around nine tenths seen once. The CDR3 is made up of 13 amino acids. Trimming took off 4 bases at V and 2 bases at J, with 9 bases between the two ends. CDR1 and CDR2 (germline): SGHRS, YFSETQ.

This sequence originates from a woman in her 30s who had been exposed to COVID-19. The sequenced material came from PBMCs or T cells enriched from blood (not recorded which). V is TRBV5-1 and J is TRBJ1-2, with a tentative D call TRBD1 (5 bases). The CDR3 is CASSVQENYGYTF. The CDR3 region has the DNA TGCGCCAGCAGCGTACAGGAGAACTATGGCTACACCTTC. The full variable domain, completed using reference TRBV5-1 and TRBJ1-2, is KAGVTQTPRYLIKTRGQQVTLSCSPISGHRSVSWYQQTPGQGLQFLFEYFSETQRNKGNFPGRFSGRQFSNSRSEMNVSTLELGDSALYLCASSVQENYGYTFGSGTRLTVV.